These 28 T cell receptor beta chains were sequenced from one sample in a study of cytomegalovirus exposure and HLA in healthy donors. PCR involved 60 Vbeta and 13 Jbeta primers. Only in-frame clones appear in the TCRdb table, and some are missing; sequencing was by immunoSEQ multiplex PCR. The repertoire includes approximately 210,000 clones, over 75% of them detected once, and roughly 10% sits in the top ten. The sample was PBMCs. The receptors were gathered from a woman between 45 and 60 years old in good health and CMV-seropositive.

The chain uses TRBV29-1 and TRBJ1-1; 9 bases map to TRBD1. The CDR3 has 16 residues. V dropped 2 bases and J dropped 4; count of bases not matched to a gene: 11. Germline V gives CDR1 SQVTM, CDR2 ANQGSEA. The CDR3 DNA follows: TGCAGCGTTGAACCGGACAGGGGACGAGGTAGCACTGAAGCTTTCTTT. The encoded protein is CSVEPDRGRGSTEAFF.

The rearrangement joins TRBV5-8 to TRBJ2-1; TRBD2 matches 9 bases. Germline CDR1 is SGHTS and CDR2 is YDEGEE. CDR3 length equals 16 residues. V shed 4 bases, J shed 3 bases, and the junction held 8 bases outside the gene matches. CDR3 DNA sequence: TGTGCCAGCAGCCAATCGGGACTAGCTGTCTACAATGAGCAGTTCTTC. This encodes CASSQSGLAVYNEQFF.

In its sample, this clone was seen once. The chain is built from TRBV20-1 and TRBJ1-2; 8 positions match TRBD1. After removal of 8 bases from V and 8 bases from J, the junction contained 7 bases not matched to a gene. The CDR3 is made up of 11 amino acids. Germline lookup yields CDR1 DFQATT and CDR2 SNEGSKA (reference sequence). CDR3 DNA sequence: TGCAGTTGGACAGGGACAGTGGGCTACACCTTC. Protein sequence: CSWTGTVGYTF.

The chain recombines TRBV6-5 with TRBJ2-1; TRBD2 matches 8 bases. The CDR3 is made up of 15 amino acids. CDR1 is MNHEY, CDR2 SVGAGI, per germline. V was clipped by 6 bases and J by 5 bases; unmatched bases: 9. As DNA, the CDR3 is TGTGCCAGCAGCCCAACTAGCGGCGAGAACAATGAGCAGTTCTTC. Its translation is CASSPTSGENNEQFF.

The chain uses TRBV28 and TRBJ2-7; D is unresolved. CDR1 and CDR2 from the germline V gene are MDHEN and SYDVKM. The CDR3 consists of 12 residues. Between the trimmed V and J ends, which lost 3 bases and 4 bases, there was a span of 7 bases. CDR3 loop: CASSFSDYEQYF. The DNA for the CDR3 is TGTGCCAGCAGTTTCTCAGATTACGAGCAGTACTTC.

This clone is a singleton in its sample. This chain joins TRBV7-3 and TRBJ1-3; D gene unclear. CDR1 is SGHTA, CDR2 FQGTGA, per germline. This CDR3 spans 14 amino acids. V was trimmed by 4 bases and J by 0 bases, leaving 7 bases between them. The DNA of the CDR3 is TGTGCCAGCAGCTCAACGAGCTCTGGAAACACCATATATTTT. Amino acid sequence: CASSSTSSGNTIYF.

The chain couples TRBV2 to TRBJ1-1; perhaps TRBD1 as D (5 bases). Trimming removed 5 bases at V and 7 bases at J, with 14 bases between. The CDR3 is 13 amino acids. Germline-derived CDR1 and CDR2 are SNHLY and FYNNEI. The CDR3 is CASSREGSLEAFF. The CDR3 DNA reads TGTGCCAGCAGTCGGGAGGGGTCCCTTGAAGCTTTCTTT.

The chain combines TRBV7-6 with TRBJ1-1; TRBD1 agrees at 7 bases. The germline gives CDR1 SGHVS, CDR2 FNYEAQ. The trim removed 5 bases at V and 4 bases at J, leaving 4 bases unmatched. This CDR3 has 13 amino acids. The CDR3 DNA sequence: TGTGCCAGCAGCCCAGGGGGTGGCACTGAAGCTTTCTTT. Protein product: CASSPGGGTEAFF.

This chain connects TRBV6-5 to TRBJ1-1; the match to TRBD1 covers 7 bases. With 6 bases clipped from V and 3 bases from J, the junction kept 10 bases outside the gene matches. CDR1 and CDR2 from the germline V gene are MNHEY and SVGAGI. The CDR3 is 15 amino acids. The CDR3 loop is CASREGGTVDTEAFF. The CDR3 coding sequence is TGTGCCAGCAGAGAGGGTGGGACAGTCGACACTGAAGCTTTCTTT.

The chain employs TRBV28 and TRBJ2-2; perhaps TRBD1 as D (5 bases). This CDR3 is built from 14 residues. Germline CDR1 MDHEN, CDR2 SYDVKM. V gave up 9 bases and J gave up 4 bases, with 15 bases separating them. The CDR3 DNA reads TGTGCCAGTTATCCAGGGTTAGCCACCGGGGAGCTGTTTTTT. Amino acid sequence: CASYPGLATGELFF.

The chain combines TRBV6-5 with TRBJ2-2; D remains unclear. The germline V gene encodes CDR1 MNHEY and CDR2 SVGAGI. The V and J ends lost 5 bases and 10 bases respectively, with 14 bases between them. The CDR3 has 13 amino acids. CDR3 residues: CASSPPGLVELFF. In nucleotides, the CDR3 is TGTGCCAGCAGTCCTCCAGGTTTAGTGGAGCTGTTTTTT.

The V and J genes are TRBV5-1 and TRBJ1-6; D remains unclear. CDR3 length: 15 amino acids. Germline V lookup: CDR1 SGHRS, CDR2 YFSETQ. The V end was cut by 4 bases, the J end by 9 bases, with 17 bases between. In DNA form, the CDR3 reads TGCGCCAGCAGCGTATCAACAGCCTTTGGTTCACCCCTCCACTTT. As protein: CASSVSTAFGSPLHF. Full variable domain (remainder filled in from reference TRBV5-1 and TRBJ1-6): KAGVTQTPRYLIKTRGQQVTLSCSPISGHRSVSWYQQTPGQGLQFLFEYFSETQRNKGNFPGRFSGRQFSNSRSEMNVSTLELGDSALYLCASSVSTAFGSPLHFGNGTRLTVT.

The count of this clone is one. The V and J genes are TRBV5-4 and TRBJ1-1; weak D call: TRBD1 (5 bases). CDR3 length: 16 residues. The germline gives CDR1 SGHNT, CDR2 YYREEE (reference sequence). With 4 bases removed from V and 1 base from J, the gap between germline ends came to 17 bases. The CDR3 sequence: CASSPAGGKSNTEAFF. In nucleotides, the CDR3 is TGTGCCAGCAGCCCCGCGGGGGGTAAATCGAACACTGAAGCTTTCTTT.

The CDR3 DNA follows: TGTGCCAGCAGTGGATCAGCGGGGGGCCCAGATACGCAGTATTTT. Translation gives CASSGSAGGPDTQYF. This chain links TRBV6-4 with TRBJ2-3; 9 nucleotides align to TRBD2. CDR1 and CDR2 from the germline V gene are MRHNA and SNTAGT. The trim removed 4 bases at V and 4 bases at J, leaving 6 bases unmatched. The CDR3 totals 15 residues.

The J gene is TRBJ1-2, the V gene TRBV4-1; no clear D gene. Trimming removed 0 bases at V and 2 bases at J, with 7 bases between. The germline CDR1 and CDR2 sequences are MGHRA and YSYEKL. This CDR3 has 14 amino acids. This chain's CDR3 is CASSQDHSNYGYTF. DNA for the CDR3: TGCGCCAGCAGCCAAGATCACAGCAACTATGGCTACACCTTC.

V and J are TRBV5-5 and TRBJ1-6; 7 nucleotides align to TRBD1. Germline CDR1 reads SGHKS; CDR2 reads YYEKEE (reference sequence). The CDR3 consists of 19 residues. The J segment lost 0 bases and the V segment lost 4 bases, leaving 13 bases of the junction unmatched. The chain's CDR3 is CASSGRQGRFSSYNSPLHF. CDR3 sequence (DNA): TGTGCCAGCAGCGGCAGACAGGGACGTTTTAGCTCCTATAATTCACCCCTCCACTTT.

This rearrangement joins TRBV5-4 to TRBJ2-7; 13 bases line up with TRBD2. This CDR3 has 15 residues. Germline CDR1 is SGHNT and CDR2 is YYREEE (reference sequence). Trimming at V came to 4 bases and at J to 7 bases, leaving 8 bases not matched to a gene. CDR3: CASSAGTSGVGEQYF. The CDR3 DNA reads TGTGCCAGCAGCGCCGGGACTAGCGGGGTGGGAGAGCAGTACTTC.

The chain's CDR3 is CASKAGLAGYNEQFF. The CDR3 DNA follows: TGTGCCAGCAAAGCGGGACTAGCGGGATACAATGAGCAGTTCTTC. The gene calls are TRBV6-5 and TRBJ2-1; TRBD2 agrees at 13 bases. With 7 bases clipped from V and 4 bases from J, the junction kept 4 bases outside the gene matches. Germline V CDR1 and CDR2: MNHEY, SVGAGI. CDR3 length: 15 amino acids.

V is TRBV18 and J is TRBJ1-3, with 7 bases aligning to TRBD1. CDR1 KGHSH and CDR2 LQKENI come from the germline V gene. CDR3 size: 15 residues. The ends lost 2 bases at V and 3 bases at J; junction bases unmatched: 4. This chain's CDR3 is CASSPNRGSGNTIYF. The CDR3 DNA sequence: TGTGCCAGCTCACCAAACAGGGGAAGTGGAAACACCATATATTTT.

This clone has more than one count but fewer than ten. The chain joins TRBV7-6 to TRBJ1-1; D gene ambiguous. V gave up 6 bases and J gave up 0 bases, with 11 bases separating them. Germline V gene data show CDR1 as SGHVS and CDR2 as FNYEAQ. This CDR3 contains 14 residues. The CDR3 DNA sequence: TGTGCCAGCAGTAGCCAGACGATGAACACTGAAGCTTTCTTT. Protein: CASSSQTMNTEAFF.

This rearrangement joins TRBV19 to TRBJ1-2, with D possibly matching TRBD1 (6 bases). CDR1 and CDR2 from the germline V gene are LNHDA and SQIVND (reference sequence). This CDR3 has 16 residues. V was trimmed by 5 bases and J by 6 bases, leaving 22 bases between them. The CDR3: CASSFILSGAGDGYTF. In DNA form, the CDR3 reads TGTGCCAGTAGTTTCATCCTATCAGGGGCTGGGGATGGCTACACCTTC.

The chain employs TRBV19 and TRBJ1-2, with D unresolved. Germline loops: CDR1 LNHDA, CDR2 SQIVND (reference sequence). This CDR3 contains 13 residues. Trimming took off 4 bases at V and 4 bases at J, with 10 bases between the two ends. The CDR3 is CASSSSLAYGYTF. CDR3 sequence (DNA): TGTGCCAGTAGTAGCTCATTAGCCTATGGCTACACCTTC. Looking up the rest from reference TRBV19 and TRBJ1-2 gives the full variable domain: DGGITQSPKYLFRKEGQNVTLSCEQNLNHDAMYWYRQDPGQGLRLIYYSQIVNDFQKGDIAEGYSVSREKKESFPLTVTSAQKNPTAFYLCASSSSLAYGYTFGSGTRLTVV.

CDR3 in DNA: TGTGCCACCCAACGGGGGGCAGCTAACTATGGCTACACCTTC. This translates into CATQRGAANYGYTF. This chain uses TRBV6-5 with TRBJ1-2; weak D call: TRBD1 (6 bases). V shed 10 bases and J shed 0 bases, with 15 bases lying between them. Germline CDR1 is MNHEY and CDR2 is SVGAGI. The CDR3 consists of 14 residues.

V gene TRBV27 combines with J gene TRBJ1-6; weak D call: TRBD1 (6 bases). Germline V gives CDR1 MNHEY, CDR2 SMNVEV (reference sequence). This CDR3 is built from 15 residues. Trimming removed 3 bases at V and 7 bases at J, with 13 bases between. CDR3 residues: CASSFRGLSNSPLHF. In nucleotides, the CDR3 is TGTGCCAGCAGTTTCAGGGGTCTTTCGAATTCACCCCTCCACTTT.

This clone occurred a few times. The chain carries TRBV4-3 and TRBJ2-7; possibly TRBD2 for D (5 bases). From germline, CDR1 is LGHNA and CDR2 YSLEER. Trimming removed 3 bases from V and 0 bases from J, with 12 bases in between. CDR3 length: 15 residues. CDR3 DNA: TGCGCCAGCAGCCATACAACACGGGACTCCTACGAGCAGTACTTC. It translates to CASSHTTRDSYEQYF.

This clone was recorded a few times. V and J are TRBV6-6 and TRBJ1-2; the D is unclear. The germline V and J ends were trimmed by 5 bases and 0 bases, with 7 bases remaining between them. This CDR3 spans 13 amino acids. The germline CDR1 and CDR2 sequences are MNHNY and SVGAGI (reference sequence). The CDR3 bases are TGTGCCAGCAGTCGGGGAGCTAACTATGGCTACACCTTC. It specifies CASSRGANYGYTF.

The gene calls are TRBV6-5 and TRBJ1-1; D unclear. Germline V CDR1 and CDR2: MNHEY, SVGAGI. The CDR3 runs 13 residues. The germline V and J ends were trimmed by 7 bases and 5 bases, with 14 bases remaining between them. This CDR3 reads CASIPPSATEAFF. CDR3 nucleotide sequence: TGTGCCAGCATCCCACCTAGTGCAACTGAAGCTTTCTTT.

This clone was recorded a few times. One base separates it from a far larger clone, so it is likely a read error. The same CDR3 arises from other DNA sequences in this sample as well. The rearrangement links TRBV7-3 to TRBJ2-5, with a possible D match to TRBD2 (7 bases). This CDR3 is built from 18 residues. Trimming pared 5 bases from V and 4 bases from J, leaving 26 bases between. Per the germline V gene, CDR1 is SGHTA and CDR2 is FQGTGA. CDR3 residues: CASSQALSGGGRGETQYF. Written as DNA, the CDR3 is TGTGCCAGCAGCCAAGCCTTATCGGGGGGCGGCAGGGGAGAGACCCAGTACTTC.